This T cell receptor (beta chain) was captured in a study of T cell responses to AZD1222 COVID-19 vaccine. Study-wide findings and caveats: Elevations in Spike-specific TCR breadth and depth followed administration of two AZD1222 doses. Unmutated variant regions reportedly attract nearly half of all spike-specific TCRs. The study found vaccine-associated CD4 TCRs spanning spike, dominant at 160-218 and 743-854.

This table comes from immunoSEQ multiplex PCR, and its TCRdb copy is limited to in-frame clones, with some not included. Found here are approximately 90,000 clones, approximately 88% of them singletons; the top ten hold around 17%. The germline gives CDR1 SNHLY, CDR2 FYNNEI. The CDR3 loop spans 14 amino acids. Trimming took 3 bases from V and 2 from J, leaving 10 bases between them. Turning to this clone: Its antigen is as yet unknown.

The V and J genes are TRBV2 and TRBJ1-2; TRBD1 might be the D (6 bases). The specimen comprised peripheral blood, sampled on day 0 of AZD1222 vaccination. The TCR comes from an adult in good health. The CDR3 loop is CASSDQGRNYGYTF. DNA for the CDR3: TGTGCCAGCAGTGACCAGGGGCGCAACTATGGCTACACCTTC.